The clone carrying this TCR beta chain was observed many times. Its antigen is still unknown. Using RNA template, CDR3s of TCR alpha and beta were amplified with iRepertoire arm-PCR. Input was 100-400 ng of tissue mRNA or PBMC total RNA. TCRdb recomputed calls from the multiplex PCR reads with MiXCR, one row per CDR3 protein. The sample lists some 190,000 distinct CDR3 sequences, approximately 30% seen once, with around 20% in the top ten. Trimming shortened V by 5 bases and J by 3 bases, and 14 bases separated the two germline ends. The CDR3 spans 14 residues. CDR1 is MDHEN, CDR2 SYDVKM, per germline. This sample was taken from a study of glioma-infiltrating T cells. Study-level points and caveats: Tissue-blood divergence was below expectation in non-neoplastic patients, above in gliomas. CDR3 overlap between tissue and blood was very small.

The sample comprised glioma tissue, nonneoplastic brain tissue, or PBMCs (not recorded which). The chain uses TRBV28 and TRBJ2-7; weak D call: TRBD1 (6 bases). This receptor was identified in a human donor with low-grade glioma or glioblastoma, undergoing nonglioma brain surgery, or in good health (not recorded which). The CDR3 spells CASSLSQGLYEQYF. CDR3 sequence (DNA): TGTGCCAGCAGTCTCTCCCAGGGGCTCTACGAGCAGTACTTC.